The source of this TCR beta chain is a study of T-cell memory formation after mild COVID-19. At the level of the study: Each donor largely had its own TCR clusters.

MiXCR was run by TCRdb on the 5' RACE reads, yielding one entry per CDR3 protein. The table lists roughly 150,000 distinct CDR3 sequences, approximately 14% of them singletons. Findings and limits, study-wide: Several responding clones turned up in pre-infection memory, indicating that cross-reactive memory may have taken part.

This clonotype was detected a few times. Its antigen remains unknown. The V gene's germline CDR1 is SGHRS and CDR2 YFSETQ. Trimming cost V 4 bases and J 1 base, with 9 bases left between them. The CDR3 is made up of 14 amino acids. The material sequenced was PBMCs or a T cell subset sorted from them (not recorded which). The sequence came from an adult woman who had mild COVID-19 (a few samples of this study predate the infection). Cell type and time point are not known. The chain is built from TRBV5-1 and TRBJ1-5; D remains unclear. The CDR3 protein is CASSLDPSNQPQHF. The CDR3 DNA is TGCGCCAGCAGCCTGGACCCAAGCAATCAGCCCCAGCATTTT.